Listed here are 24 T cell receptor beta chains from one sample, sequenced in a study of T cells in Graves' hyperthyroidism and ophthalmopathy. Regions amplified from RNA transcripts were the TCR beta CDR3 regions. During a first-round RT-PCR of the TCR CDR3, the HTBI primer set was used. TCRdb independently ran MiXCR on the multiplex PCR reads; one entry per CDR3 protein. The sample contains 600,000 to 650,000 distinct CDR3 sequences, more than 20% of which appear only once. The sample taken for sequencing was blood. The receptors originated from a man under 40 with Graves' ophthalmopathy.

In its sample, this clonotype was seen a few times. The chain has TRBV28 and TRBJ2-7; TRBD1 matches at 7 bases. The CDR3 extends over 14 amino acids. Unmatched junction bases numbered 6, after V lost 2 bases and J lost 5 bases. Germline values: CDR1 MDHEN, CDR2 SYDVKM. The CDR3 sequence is CASSLASTGNEQYF. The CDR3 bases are TGTGCCAGCAGTTTAGCGTCGACAGGGAACGAGCAGTACTTC.

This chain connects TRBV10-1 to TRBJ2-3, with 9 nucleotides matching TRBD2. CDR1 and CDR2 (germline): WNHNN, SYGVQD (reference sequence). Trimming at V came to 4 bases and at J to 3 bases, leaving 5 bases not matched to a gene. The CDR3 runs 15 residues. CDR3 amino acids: CASSGQLAGTDTQYF. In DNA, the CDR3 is TGCGCCAGCAGTGGACAGCTAGCGGGAACAGATACGCAGTATTTT.

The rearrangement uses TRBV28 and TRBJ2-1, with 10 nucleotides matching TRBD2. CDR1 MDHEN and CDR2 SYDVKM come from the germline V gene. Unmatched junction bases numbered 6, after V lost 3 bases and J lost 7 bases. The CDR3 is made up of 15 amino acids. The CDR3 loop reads CASSLSAGGRNEQFF. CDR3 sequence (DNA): TGTGCCAGCAGTTTGTCAGCGGGAGGGAGGAATGAGCAGTTCTTC.

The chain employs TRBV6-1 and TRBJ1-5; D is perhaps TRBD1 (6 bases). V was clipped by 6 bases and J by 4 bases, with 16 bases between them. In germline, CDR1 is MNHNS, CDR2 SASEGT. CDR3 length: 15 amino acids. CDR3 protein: CASSVNRAGNQPQHF. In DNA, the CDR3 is TGTGCCAGCAGCGTTAACAGGGCCGGTAATCAGCCCCAGCATTTT.

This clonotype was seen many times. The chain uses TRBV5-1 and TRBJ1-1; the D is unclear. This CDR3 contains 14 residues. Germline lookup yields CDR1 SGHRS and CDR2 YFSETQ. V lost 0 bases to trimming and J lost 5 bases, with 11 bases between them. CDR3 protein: CASSLGGARTEAFF. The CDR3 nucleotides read TGCGCCAGCAGCTTGGGTGGCGCGAGAACTGAAGCTTTCTTT.

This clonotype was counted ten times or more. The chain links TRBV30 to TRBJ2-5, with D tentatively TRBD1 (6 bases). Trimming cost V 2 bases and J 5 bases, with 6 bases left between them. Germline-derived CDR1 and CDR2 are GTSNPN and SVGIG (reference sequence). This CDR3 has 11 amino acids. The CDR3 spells CAWSTGETQYF. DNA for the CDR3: TGTGCCTGGAGTACAGGGGAGACCCAGTACTTC.

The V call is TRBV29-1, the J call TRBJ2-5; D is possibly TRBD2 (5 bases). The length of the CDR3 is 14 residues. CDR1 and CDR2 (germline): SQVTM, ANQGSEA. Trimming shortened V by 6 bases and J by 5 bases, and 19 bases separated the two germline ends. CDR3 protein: CSVTSSRRGETQYF. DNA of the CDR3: TGCAGCGTCACCTCTAGCCGAAGAGGCGAGACCCAGTACTTC.

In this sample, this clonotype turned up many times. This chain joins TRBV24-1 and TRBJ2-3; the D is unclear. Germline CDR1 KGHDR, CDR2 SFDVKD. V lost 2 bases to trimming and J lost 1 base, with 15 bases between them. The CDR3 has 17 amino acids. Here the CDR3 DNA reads TGTGCCACCAGTGATTCCAGGCGGACCTTCGGCACAGATACGCAGTATTTT. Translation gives CATSDSRRTFGTDTQYF.

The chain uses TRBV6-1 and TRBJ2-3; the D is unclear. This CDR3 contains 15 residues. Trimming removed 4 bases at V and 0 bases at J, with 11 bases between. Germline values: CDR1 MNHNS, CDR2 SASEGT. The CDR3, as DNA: TGTGCCAGCAGTGGTTGGGAAATTAGCACAGATACGCAGTATTTT. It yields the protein CASSGWEISTDTQYF.

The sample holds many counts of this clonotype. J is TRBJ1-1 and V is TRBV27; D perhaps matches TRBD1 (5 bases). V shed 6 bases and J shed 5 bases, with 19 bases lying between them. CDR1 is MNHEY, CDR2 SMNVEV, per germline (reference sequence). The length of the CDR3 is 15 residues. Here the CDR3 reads CASSPFPGLRTEAFF. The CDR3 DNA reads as TGTGCCAGCAGCCCCTTTCCAGGGTTGAGGACTGAAGCTTTCTTT.

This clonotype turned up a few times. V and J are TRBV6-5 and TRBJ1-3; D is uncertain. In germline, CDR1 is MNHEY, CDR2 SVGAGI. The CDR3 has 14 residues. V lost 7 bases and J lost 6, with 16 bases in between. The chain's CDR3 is CASKEGTLENTIYF. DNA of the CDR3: TGTGCCAGCAAGGAGGGAACACTGGAAAACACCATATATTTT.

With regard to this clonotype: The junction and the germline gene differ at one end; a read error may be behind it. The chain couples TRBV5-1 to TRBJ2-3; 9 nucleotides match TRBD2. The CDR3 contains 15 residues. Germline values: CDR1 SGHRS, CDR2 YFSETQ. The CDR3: CASSFLREGSDTQCF. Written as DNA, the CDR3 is TGCGCCAGCAGCTTTTTGCGGGAGGGCTCAGATACGCAGTGTTTT. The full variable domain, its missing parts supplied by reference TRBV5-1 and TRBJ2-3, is KAGVTQTPRYLIKTRGQQVTLSCSPISGHRSVSWYQQTPGQGLQFLFEYFSETQRNKGNFPGRFSGRQFSNSRSEMNVSTLELGDSALYLCASSFLREGSDTQCFGPGTRLTVL.

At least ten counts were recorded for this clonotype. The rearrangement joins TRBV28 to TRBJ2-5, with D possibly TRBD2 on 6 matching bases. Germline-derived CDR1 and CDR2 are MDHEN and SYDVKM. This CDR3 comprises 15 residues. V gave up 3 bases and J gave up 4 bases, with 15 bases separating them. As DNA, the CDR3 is TGTGCCAGCAGTTTTCTGATAGGAGGGGCAGAGACCCAGTACTTC. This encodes CASSFLIGGAETQYF.

The CDR3 spells CASSFGLAGSPLHF. The CDR3 region has the DNA TGTGCCAGCAGCTTCGGGCTAGCTGGTTCACCCCTCCACTTT. V and J are TRBV7-9 and TRBJ1-6; no firm D call. The germline gives CDR1 SEHNR, CDR2 FQNEAQ (reference sequence). V was trimmed by 3 bases and J by 9 bases, leaving 12 bases between them. The CDR3 length is 14 residues.

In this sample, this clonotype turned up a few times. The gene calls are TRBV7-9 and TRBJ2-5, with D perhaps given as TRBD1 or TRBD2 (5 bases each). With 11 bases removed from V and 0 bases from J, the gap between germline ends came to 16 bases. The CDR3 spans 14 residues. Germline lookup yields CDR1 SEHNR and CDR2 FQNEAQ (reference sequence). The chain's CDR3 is CAGSEGTDQETQYF. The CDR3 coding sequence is TGTGCCGGGAGCGAAGGGACCGACCAAGAGACCCAGTACTTC.

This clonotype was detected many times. The CDR3 DNA reads as TGTGCCAGCAGTTCGGCTGGGAGCGGGAGGGCCTACAATGAGCAGTTCTTC. This encodes CASSSAGSGRAYNEQFF. The chain carries TRBV28 and TRBJ2-1; 10 bases are a match to TRBD2. Germline V gene lookup returns CDR1 MDHEN and CDR2 SYDVKM. V trimming: 4 bases; J trimming: 2 bases; junction bases outside the gene matches: 8. The CDR3 has 17 residues.

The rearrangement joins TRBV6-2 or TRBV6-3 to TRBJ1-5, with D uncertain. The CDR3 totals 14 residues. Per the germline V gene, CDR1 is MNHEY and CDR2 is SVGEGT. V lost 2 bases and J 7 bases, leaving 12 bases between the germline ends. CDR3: CASSYRTVRQPQHF. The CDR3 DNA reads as TGTGCCAGCAGTTACCGCACTGTACGGCAGCCCCAGCATTTT.

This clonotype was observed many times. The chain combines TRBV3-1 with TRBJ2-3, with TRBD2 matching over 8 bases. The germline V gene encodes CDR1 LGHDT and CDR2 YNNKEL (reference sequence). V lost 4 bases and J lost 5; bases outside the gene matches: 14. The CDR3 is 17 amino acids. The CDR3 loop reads CASSPAWGAGAEDTQYF. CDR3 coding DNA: TGTGCCAGCAGCCCGGCGTGGGGAGCGGGAGCAGAAGATACGCAGTATTTT.

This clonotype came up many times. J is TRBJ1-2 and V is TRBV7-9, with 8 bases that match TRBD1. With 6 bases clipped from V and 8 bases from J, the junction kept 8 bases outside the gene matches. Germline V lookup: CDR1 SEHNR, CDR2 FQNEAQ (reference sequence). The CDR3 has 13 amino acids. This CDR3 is CASSPGTGEGYTF. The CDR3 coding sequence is TGTGCCAGCAGTCCCGGGACAGGCGAGGGCTACACCTTC.

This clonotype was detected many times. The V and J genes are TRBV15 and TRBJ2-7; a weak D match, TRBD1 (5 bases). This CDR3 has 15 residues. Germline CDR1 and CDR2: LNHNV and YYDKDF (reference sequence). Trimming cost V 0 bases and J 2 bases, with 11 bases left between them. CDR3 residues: CATSRDPGSAYEQYF. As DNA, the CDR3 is TGTGCCACCAGCAGAGATCCAGGGTCGGCCTACGAGCAGTACTTC. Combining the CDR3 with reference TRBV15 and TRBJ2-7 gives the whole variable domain DAMVIQNPRYQVTQFGKPVTLSCSQTLNHNVMYWYQQKSSQAPKLLFHYYDKDFNNEADTPDNFQSRRPNTSFCFLDIRSPGLGDTAMYLCATSRDPGSAYEQYFGPGTRLTVT.

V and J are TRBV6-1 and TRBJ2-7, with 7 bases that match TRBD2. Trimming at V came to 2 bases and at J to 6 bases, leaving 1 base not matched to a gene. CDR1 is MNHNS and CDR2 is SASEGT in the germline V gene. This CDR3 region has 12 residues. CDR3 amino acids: CASSESGGEQYF. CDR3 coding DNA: TGTGCCAGCAGTGAATCGGGGGGCGAGCAGTACTTC.

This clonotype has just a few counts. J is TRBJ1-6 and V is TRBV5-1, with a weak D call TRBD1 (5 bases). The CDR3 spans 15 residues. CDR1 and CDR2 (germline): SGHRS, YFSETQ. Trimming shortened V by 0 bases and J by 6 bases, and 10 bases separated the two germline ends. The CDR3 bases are TGCGCCAGCAGCTTGGGACAGCAACGTAATTCACCCCTCCACTTT. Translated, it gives CASSLGQQRNSPLHF.

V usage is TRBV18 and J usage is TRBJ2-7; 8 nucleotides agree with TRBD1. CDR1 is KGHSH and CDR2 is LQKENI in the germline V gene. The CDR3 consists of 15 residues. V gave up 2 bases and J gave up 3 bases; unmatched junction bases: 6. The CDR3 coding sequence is TGTGCCAGCTCACCATCTCAGACAGGGGTCTACGAGCAGTACTTC. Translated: CASSPSQTGVYEQYF.

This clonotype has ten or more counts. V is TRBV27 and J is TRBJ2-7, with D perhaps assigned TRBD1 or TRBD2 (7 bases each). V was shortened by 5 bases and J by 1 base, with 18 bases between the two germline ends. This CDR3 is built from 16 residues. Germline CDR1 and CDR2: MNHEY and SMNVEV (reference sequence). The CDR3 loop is CASSLQGGEVSYEQYF. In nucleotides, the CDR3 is TGTGCCAGCAGTCTCCAGGGGGGGGAGGTATCCTACGAGCAGTACTTC.